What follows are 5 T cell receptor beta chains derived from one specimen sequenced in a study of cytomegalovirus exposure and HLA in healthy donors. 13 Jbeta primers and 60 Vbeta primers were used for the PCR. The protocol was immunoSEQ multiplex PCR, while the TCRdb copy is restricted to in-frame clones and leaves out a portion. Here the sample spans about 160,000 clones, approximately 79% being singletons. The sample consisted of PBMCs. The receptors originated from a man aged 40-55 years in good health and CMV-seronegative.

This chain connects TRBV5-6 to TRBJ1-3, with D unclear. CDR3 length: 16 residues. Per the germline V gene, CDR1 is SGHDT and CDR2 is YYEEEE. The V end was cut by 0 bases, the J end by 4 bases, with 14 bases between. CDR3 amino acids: CASSLEFRGTGNTIYF. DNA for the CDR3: TGTGCCAGCAGCTTGGAGTTCCGGGGTACCGGAAACACCATATATTTT. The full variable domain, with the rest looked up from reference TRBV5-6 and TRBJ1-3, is DAGVTQSPTHLIKTRGQQVTLRCSPKSGHDTVSWYQQALGQGPQFIFQYYEEEERQRGNFPDRFSGHQFPNYSSELNVNALLLGDSALYLCASSLEFRGTGNTIYFGEGSWLTVV.

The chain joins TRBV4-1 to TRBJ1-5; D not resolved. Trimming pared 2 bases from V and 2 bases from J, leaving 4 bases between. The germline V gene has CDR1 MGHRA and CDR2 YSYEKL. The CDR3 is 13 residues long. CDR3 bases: TGCGCCAGCAGCCAATCGGGCAATCAGCCCCAGCATTTT. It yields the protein CASSQSGNQPQHF.

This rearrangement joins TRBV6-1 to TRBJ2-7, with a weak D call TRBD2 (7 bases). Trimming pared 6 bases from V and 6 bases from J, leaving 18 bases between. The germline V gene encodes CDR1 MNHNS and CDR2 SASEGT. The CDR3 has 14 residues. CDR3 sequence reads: CASRYLGGGFEQYF. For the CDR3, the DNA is TGTGCCAGCAGGTATTTGGGAGGGGGTTTCGAGCAGTACTTC.

The CDR3 loop is CASRNPAGNQPQHF. CDR3 in DNA: TGTGCCAGCAGGAACCCGGCGGGCAATCAGCCCCAGCATTTT. The chain joins TRBV6-5 to TRBJ1-5; D is ambiguous. The CDR3 runs to 14 residues. V lost 6 bases and J 2 bases, leaving 11 bases between the germline ends. From germline, CDR1 is MNHEY and CDR2 SVGAGI.

CDR3 amino acids: CASSLGRTYEQYF. CDR3 nucleotide sequence: TGTGCCAGCAGCTTAGGGAGGACTTACGAGCAGTACTTC. This chain joins TRBV11-3 and TRBJ2-7, with a weak D call TRBD2 (5 bases). This CDR3 contains 13 residues. Looked up from germline, CDR1 is SGHNT and CDR2 is YENEEA. V gave up 1 base and J gave up 4 bases, with 8 bases separating them. Drawing the rest from reference TRBV11-3 and TRBJ2-7, the complete variable domain is EAGVVQSPRYKIIEKKQPVAFWCNPISGHNTLYWYLQNLGQGPELLIRYENEEAVDDSQLPKDRFSAERLKGVDSTLKIQPAELGDSAVYLCASSLGRTYEQYFGPGTRLTVT.